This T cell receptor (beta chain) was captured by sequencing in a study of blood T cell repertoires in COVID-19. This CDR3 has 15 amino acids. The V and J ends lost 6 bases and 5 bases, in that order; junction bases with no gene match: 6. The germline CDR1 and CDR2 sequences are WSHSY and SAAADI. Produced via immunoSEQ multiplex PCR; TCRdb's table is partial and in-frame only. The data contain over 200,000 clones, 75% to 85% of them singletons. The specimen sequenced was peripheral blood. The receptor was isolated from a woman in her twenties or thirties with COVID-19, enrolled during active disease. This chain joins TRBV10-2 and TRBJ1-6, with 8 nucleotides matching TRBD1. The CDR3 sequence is CASRGSGQDNSPLHF. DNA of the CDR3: TGCGCCAGCAGGGGGTCGGGACAGGATAATTCACCCCTCCACTTT.